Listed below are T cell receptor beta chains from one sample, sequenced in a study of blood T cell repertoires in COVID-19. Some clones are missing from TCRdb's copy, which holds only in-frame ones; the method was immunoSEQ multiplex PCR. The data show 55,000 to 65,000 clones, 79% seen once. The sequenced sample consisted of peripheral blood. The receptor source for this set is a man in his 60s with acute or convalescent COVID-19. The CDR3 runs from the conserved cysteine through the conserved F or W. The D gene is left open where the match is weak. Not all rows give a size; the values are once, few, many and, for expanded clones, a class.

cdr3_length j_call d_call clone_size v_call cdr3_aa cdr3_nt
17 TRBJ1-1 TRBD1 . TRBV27 CASSLSIDDRANTEAFF TGTGCCAGCAGTTTATCTATCGATGACAGGGCGAACACTGAAGCTTTCTTT
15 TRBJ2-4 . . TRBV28 CASTRPRGAKNIQYF TGTGCCAGCACCCGGCCTCGAGGGGCCAAAAACATTCAGTACTTC
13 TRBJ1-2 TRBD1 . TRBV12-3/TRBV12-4 CASSLGTGYGYTF TGTGCCAGCAGTCTGGGGACAGGGTACGGCTACACCTTC
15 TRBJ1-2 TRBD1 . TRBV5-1 CASSSLTGGDYGYTF TGCGCCAGCAGCTCCTTGACAGGGGGCGACTATGGCTACACCTTC
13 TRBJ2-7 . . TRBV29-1 CSVVKTSSYEQYF TGCAGCGTTGTTAAAACAAGCTCCTACGAGCAGTACTTC
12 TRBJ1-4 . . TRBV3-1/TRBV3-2 CASRQGGEKLFF TGTGCCAGCAGACAGGGAGGGGAAAAACTGTTTTTT
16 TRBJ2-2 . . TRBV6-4 CASSESQNLNTGELFF TGTGCCAGCAGTGAAAGTCAGAACCTCAACACCGGGGAGCTGTTTTTT
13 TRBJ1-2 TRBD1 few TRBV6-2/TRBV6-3 CASSSVTGGGYTF TGTGCCAGCAGTTCCGTGACAGGGGGTGGCTACACCTTC
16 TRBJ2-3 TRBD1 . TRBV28 CASSFSPGQTTDTQYF TGTGCCAGCAGTTTTTCTCCGGGACAGACCACAGATACGCAGTATTTT
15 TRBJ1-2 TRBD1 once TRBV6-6 CASSTGTGGNYGYTF TGTGCCAGCAGTACCGGGACAGGGGGGAACTATGGCTACACCTTC
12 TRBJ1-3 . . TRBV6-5 CATQVVGNTIYF TGTGCCACCCAGGTAGTTGGAAACACCATATATTTT
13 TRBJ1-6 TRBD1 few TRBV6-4 CASSDSRTGLLHF TGTGCCAGCAGTGACTCCCGGACAGGGCTCCTCCACTTT
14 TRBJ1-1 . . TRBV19 CASTEVGARTEAFF TGTGCCAGTACCGAGGTAGGGGCGCGTACTGAAGCTTTCTTT
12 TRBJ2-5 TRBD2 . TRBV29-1 CSGRLAEETQYF TGCAGCGGTCGACTAGCGGAAGAGACCCAGTACTTC
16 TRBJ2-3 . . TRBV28 CASSFLPGVTTDTQYF TGTGCCAGCAGTTTTCTTCCAGGGGTAACGACAGATACGCAGTATTTT
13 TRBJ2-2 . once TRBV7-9 CASSFTGAGELFF TGTGCCAGCAGCTTCACGGGTGCCGGGGAGCTGTTTTTT
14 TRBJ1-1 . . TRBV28 CASSLSTVNTEAFF TGTGCCAGCAGTTTAAGCACAGTGAACACTGAAGCTTTCTTT
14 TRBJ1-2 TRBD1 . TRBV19 CASSGTGDTTGYTF TGTGCCAGTAGTGGGACAGGGGATACGACGGGCTACACCTTC
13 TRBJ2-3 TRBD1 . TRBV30 CAWLRQGSNTQYF TGTGCCTGGCTCCGACAGGGTTCAAATACGCAGTATTTT
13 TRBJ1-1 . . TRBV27 CASSYRLNTEAFF TGTGCCAGCAGCTACAGGTTGAACACTGAAGCTTTCTTT
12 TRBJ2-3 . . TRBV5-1 CASSLSTDTQYF TGCGCCAGCAGCCTCAGCACAGATACGCAGTATTTT
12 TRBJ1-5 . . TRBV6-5 CASSFRDQPQHF TGTGCCAGCAGTTTCCGGGATCAGCCCCAGCATTTT
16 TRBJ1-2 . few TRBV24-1 CATSDSSQASFYGYTF TGTGCCACCAGTGATTCCAGTCAGGCCAGCTTCTATGGCTACACCTTC
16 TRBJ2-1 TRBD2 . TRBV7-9 CASSSQAGLAGVAQFF TGTGCCAGCAGCTCCCAGGCGGGACTAGCGGGAGTGGCGCAGTTCTTC
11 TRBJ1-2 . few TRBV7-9 CASSQVSYYTF TGTGCCAGCAGCCAAGTTAGTTACTACACCTTC
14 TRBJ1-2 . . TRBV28 CASIGGTGNYGYTF TGTGCCAGCATCGGGGGGACGGGGAACTATGGCTACACCTTC
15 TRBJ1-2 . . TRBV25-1 CASSVSARGYYGYTF TGTGCCAGCAGTGTTTCGGCCAGGGGTTACTATGGCTACACCTTC
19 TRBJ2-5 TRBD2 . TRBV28 CASSPRAGTSGEYQETQYF TGTGCCAGCAGTCCCAGAGCGGGGACTAGCGGCGAGTACCAAGAGACCCAGTACTTC
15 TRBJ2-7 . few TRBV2 CASNEPQTSSYEQYF TGTGCCAGCAACGAACCGCAGACTAGCTCCTACGAGCAGTACTTC
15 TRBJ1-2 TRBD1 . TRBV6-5 CASSSRQGAGNGYTF TGTGCCAGCAGTTCAAGACAGGGGGCGGGTAATGGCTACACCTTC
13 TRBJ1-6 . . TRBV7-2 CASSLSVKTPLHF TGTGCCAGCAGCTTATCTGTAAAAACACCCCTCCACTTT
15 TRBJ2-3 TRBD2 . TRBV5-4 CASSLGAGGTDTQYF TGTGCCAGCAGCTTGGGAGCGGGAGGGACAGATACGCAGTATTTT
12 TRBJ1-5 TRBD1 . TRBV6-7 CANPTGGQPQHF TGTGCCAACCCGACAGGGGGACAGCCCCAGCATTTT
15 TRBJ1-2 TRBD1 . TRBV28 CASNHNDRGLYGYTF TGTGCCAGCAATCATAACGACAGGGGACTCTATGGCTACACCTTC
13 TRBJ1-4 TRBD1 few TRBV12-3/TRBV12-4 CASIGQANEKLFF TGTGCCAGCATAGGACAGGCTAATGAAAAACTGTTTTTT
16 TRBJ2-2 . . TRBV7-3 CASSLQGITNTGELFF TGTGCCAGCAGCCTCCAGGGGATTACGAACACCGGGGAGCTGTTTTTT
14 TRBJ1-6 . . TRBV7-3 CASSPGQSNSPLHF TGTGCCAGCAGCCCCGGACAGAGTAATTCACCCCTCCACTTT
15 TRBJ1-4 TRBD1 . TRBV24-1 CATSDGDRGNEKLFF TGTGCCACCAGTGATGGGGACAGGGGGAATGAAAAACTGTTTTTT
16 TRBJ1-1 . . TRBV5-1 CASSLVTGWGNTEAFF TGCGCCAGCAGCTTGGTAACAGGGTGGGGGAACACTGAAGCTTTCTTT
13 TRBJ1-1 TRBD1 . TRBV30 CAWSPTGSTEAFF TGTGCCTGGAGCCCGACAGGGTCGACTGAAGCTTTCTTT
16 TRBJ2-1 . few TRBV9 CASSGGSGRVINEQFF TGTGCCAGCAGCGGGGGTAGCGGACGAGTTATCAATGAGCAGTTCTTC
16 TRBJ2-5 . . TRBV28 CASSLWGQTAQETQYF TGTGCCAGCAGTTTATGGGGGCAGACAGCACAAGAGACCCAGTACTTC
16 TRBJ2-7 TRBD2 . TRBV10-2 CASSYSGRGGSYEQYF TGCGCCAGCAGTTATAGCGGGAGGGGCGGTTCCTACGAGCAGTACTTC
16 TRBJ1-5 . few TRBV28 CASSLDLGAFNQPQHF TGTGCCAGCAGTTTAGACTTGGGGGCTTTCAATCAGCCCCAGCATTTT
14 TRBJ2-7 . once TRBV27 CASSFKGLAYEQYF TGTGCCAGCAGTTTTAAGGGACTCGCCTACGAGCAGTACTTC
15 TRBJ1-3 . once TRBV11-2 CASSSYQGDGNTIYF TGTGCCAGCAGCTCCTACCAGGGTGACGGAAACACCATATATTTT
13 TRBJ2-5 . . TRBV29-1 CSVAFRPRETQYF TGCAGCGTTGCGTTCCGACCGAGGGAGACCCAGTACTTC
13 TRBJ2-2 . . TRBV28 CASSFGRAGELFF TGTGCCAGCAGTTTTGGTCGCGCCGGGGAGCTGTTTTTT
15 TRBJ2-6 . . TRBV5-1 CASSPSTSGANVLTF TGCGCCAGCAGCCCTTCCACATCTGGGGCCAACGTCCTGACTTTC
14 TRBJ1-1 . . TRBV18 CASSPGRLNTEAFF TGTGCCAGCTCACCAGGCAGGTTGAACACTGAAGCTTTCTTT
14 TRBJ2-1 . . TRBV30 CAWSGGRRYNEQFF TGTGCCTGGAGCGGCGGTCGGAGATACAATGAGCAGTTCTTC
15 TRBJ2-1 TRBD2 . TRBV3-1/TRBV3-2 CASSRGTSGRNEQFF TGTGCCAGCAGCCGAGGGACTAGCGGGAGGAATGAGCAGTTCTTC
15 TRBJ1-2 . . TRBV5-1 CASSRNGGLGYGYTF TGCGCCAGCAGCCGAAATGGGGGGTTGGGCTATGGCTACACCTTC
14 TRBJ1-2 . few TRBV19 CASSGNRVYYGYTF TGTGCCAGTAGTGGTAACAGGGTCTACTATGGCTACACCTTC
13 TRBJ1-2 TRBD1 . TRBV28 CASSFRTGGRYTF TGTGCCAGCAGTTTCCGGACAGGGGGCCGCTACACCTTC